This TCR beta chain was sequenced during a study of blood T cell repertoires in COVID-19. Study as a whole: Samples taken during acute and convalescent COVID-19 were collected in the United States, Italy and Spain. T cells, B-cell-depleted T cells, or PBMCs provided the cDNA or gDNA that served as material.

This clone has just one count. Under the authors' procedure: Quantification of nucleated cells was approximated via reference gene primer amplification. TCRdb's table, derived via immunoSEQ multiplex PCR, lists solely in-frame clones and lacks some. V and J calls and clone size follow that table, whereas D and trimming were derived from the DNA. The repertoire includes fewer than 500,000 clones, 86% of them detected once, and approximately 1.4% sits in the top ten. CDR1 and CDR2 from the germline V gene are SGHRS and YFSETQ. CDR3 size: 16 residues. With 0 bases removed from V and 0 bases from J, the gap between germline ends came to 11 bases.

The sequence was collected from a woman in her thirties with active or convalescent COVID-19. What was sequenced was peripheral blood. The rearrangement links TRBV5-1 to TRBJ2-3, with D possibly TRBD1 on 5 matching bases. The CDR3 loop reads CASSLGQGWSTDTQYF. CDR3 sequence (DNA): TGCGCCAGCAGCTTGGGGCAGGGCTGGAGCACAGATACGCAGTATTTT.